The text below deals with one TCR beta chain. Trimming shortened V by 2 bases and J by 8 bases, and 15 bases separated the two germline ends. There are 14 residues in the CDR3. Germline CDR1 is SEHNR and CDR2 is FQNEAQ (reference sequence). This record comes from a study of blood T cell repertoires in COVID-19. Only in-frame clones appear in the TCRdb table, and some are missing; sequencing was by immunoSEQ multiplex PCR. The data show over 85,000 clones, about nine tenths seen once. This clonotype was sampled from a woman of 80 years or more with acute or convalescent COVID-19. The sample comprised peripheral blood. This rearrangement joins TRBV7-9 to TRBJ1-1; possibly TRBD1 for D (6 bases). The DNA for the CDR3 is TGTGCCAGCAGCTTAAGTACAGGGAAAGGGGAAGCTTTCTTT. Protein: CASSLSTGKGEAFF.